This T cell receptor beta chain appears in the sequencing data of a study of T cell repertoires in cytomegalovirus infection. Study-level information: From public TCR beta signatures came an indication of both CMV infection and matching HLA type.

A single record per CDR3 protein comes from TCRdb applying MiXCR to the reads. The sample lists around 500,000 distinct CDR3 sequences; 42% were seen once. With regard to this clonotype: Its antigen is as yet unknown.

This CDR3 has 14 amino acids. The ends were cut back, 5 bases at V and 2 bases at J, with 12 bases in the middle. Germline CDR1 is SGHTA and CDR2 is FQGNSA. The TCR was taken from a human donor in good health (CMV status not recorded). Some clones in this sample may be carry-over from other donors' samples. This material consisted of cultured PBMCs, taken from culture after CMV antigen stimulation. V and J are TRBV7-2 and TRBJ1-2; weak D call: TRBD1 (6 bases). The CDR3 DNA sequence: TGTGCCAGCAGCCAGGGGTACCTGAACTATGGCTACACCTTC. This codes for CASSQGYLNYGYTF.